This passage covers 24 T cell receptor beta chains from one sample sequenced in a study of blood T cell repertoires in COVID-19. Profiling relied on immunoSEQ multiplex PCR, and the TCRdb table lists in-frame clones only, not all of them. The data contain some 150,000 clones, 70% to 85% of them singletons. The specimen was peripheral blood. The receptors originated from a woman older than 75 with acute or convalescent COVID-19.

The CDR3 reads CASSLLEGKYNEQFF. CDR3 sequence (DNA): TGTGCCAGCAGTTTATTGGAGGGAAAGTACAATGAGCAGTTCTTC. The V and J genes are TRBV27 and TRBJ2-1; D might be TRBD2 (6 bases). V shed 1 base and J shed 4 bases, with 11 bases lying between them. This CDR3 spans 15 amino acids. In germline, CDR1 is MNHEY, CDR2 SMNVEV (reference sequence).

This rearrangement joins TRBV30 to TRBJ1-3; D unresolved. With 0 bases removed from V and 0 bases from J, the gap between germline ends came to 9 bases. Per the germline V gene, CDR1 is GTSNPN and CDR2 is SVGIG (reference sequence). The CDR3 runs 15 residues. The CDR3 protein is CAWSVARVSGNTIYF. The DNA for the CDR3 is TGTGCCTGGAGTGTTGCCCGGGTCTCTGGAAACACCATATATTTT.

This chain uses TRBV10-3 with TRBJ1-2; 7 bases map to TRBD1. This CDR3 contains 15 residues. V was pared by 2 bases and J by 5 bases, with 8 bases of the junction left unmatched. Germline V gives CDR1 ENHRY, CDR2 SYGVKD. CDR3 sequence: CAISEGRGQLYGYTF. For the CDR3, the DNA is TGTGCCATCAGTGAGGGGCGGGGACAGCTATATGGCTACACCTTC.

The genes are TRBV2 and TRBJ2-6, with 8 positions matching TRBD1. The germline gives CDR1 SNHLY, CDR2 FYNNEI. V lost 6 bases, J lost 2 bases, and 6 bases stayed unmatched. The CDR3 has 16 amino acids. The CDR3 DNA sequence: TGTGCCAGCAGGTTTCAGGGGGCGGCTGGGGCCAACGTCCTGACTTTC. This encodes CASRFQGAAGANVLTF.

The CDR3 DNA reads TGCGCCAGCAGCTTGGGGGCTAATAGGGGCGAAAAACTGTTTTTT. It specifies CASSLGANRGEKLFF. The chain employs TRBV5-1 and TRBJ1-4; a weak D match, TRBD1 (5 bases). The CDR3 covers 15 residues. Trimming shortened V by 0 bases and J by 8 bases, and 14 bases separated the two germline ends. CDR1 is SGHRS, CDR2 YFSETQ, per germline.

V usage is TRBV9 and J usage is TRBJ2-2, with a possible D match to TRBD1 (5 bases). The CDR3 consists of 13 residues. V shed 8 bases and J shed 0 bases, with 8 bases lying between them. Germline CDR1 is SGDLS and CDR2 is YYNGEE. The CDR3 DNA reads TGTGCCAGTGCGGACACGAACACCGGGGAGCTGTTTTTT. As protein: CASADTNTGELFF.

This clone was observed a handful of times. The rearrangement links TRBV5-6 to TRBJ1-6, with D maybe TRBD1 (5 bases). This CDR3 is built from 14 residues. V lost 0 bases, J lost 4 bases, and 5 bases lay in between. The V gene's germline CDR1 is SGHDT and CDR2 YYEEEE. The CDR3 reads CASSLGQYNSPLHF. The DNA of the CDR3 is TGTGCCAGCAGCTTGGGACAGTATAATTCACCCCTCCACTTT.

The chain is built from TRBV12-3 or TRBV12-4 and TRBJ2-1; D is unresolved. CDR3 size: 13 residues. The V and J ends lost 0 bases and 7 bases respectively, with 7 bases between them. This chain's CDR3 is CASSLAFRNEQFF. CDR3 DNA sequence: TGTGCCAGCAGTTTAGCCTTCCGGAATGAGCAGTTCTTC.

This sequence joins TRBV5-1 and TRBJ2-5, with TRBD2 matching over 13 bases. Germline V gene lookup returns CDR1 SGHRS and CDR2 YFSETQ. V was clipped by 2 bases and J by 3 bases; unmatched bases: 4. The CDR3 covers 16 residues. The CDR3 here is CASSFGGTSGEETQYF. In nucleotides, the CDR3 is TGCGCCAGCAGCTTTGGTGGGACTAGCGGGGAAGAGACCCAGTACTTC.

The gene calls are TRBV7-2 and TRBJ1-1, with D maybe TRBD1 (5 bases). Trimming pared 1 base from V and 10 bases from J, leaving 13 bases between. CDR1 SGHTA and CDR2 FQGNSA come from the germline V gene. The CDR3 spans 13 residues. The CDR3 spells CASSLGPGLGAFF. The CDR3 DNA is TGTGCCAGCAGCTTAGGACCGGGACTGGGAGCTTTCTTT.

This clone was seen a few times. CDR3 sequence reads: CASMGTAGGYGYTF. The DNA for the CDR3 is TGTGCCAGCATGGGGACCGCGGGGGGCTATGGCTACACCTTC. J is TRBJ1-2 and V is TRBV6-5; D possibly corresponds to TRBD1 (5 bases). The CDR3 has 14 residues. V was clipped by 7 bases and J by 4 bases, with 16 bases between them. Germline CDR1 and CDR2: MNHEY and SVGAGI.

The rearrangement uses TRBV2 and TRBJ2-7; 8 positions match TRBD1. Germline CDR1 reads SNHLY; CDR2 reads FYNNEI. Germline trimming cut 4 bases from V and 4 bases from J; bases unmatched to any gene: 0. The CDR3 totals 12 residues. The CDR3 region has the DNA TGTGCCAGCAGTGGGACAGGGTACGAGCAGTACTTC. As protein: CASSGTGYEQYF. Filled out from reference TRBV2 and TRBJ2-7, the complete variable domain reads EPEVTQTPSHQVTQMGQEVILRCVPISNHLYFYWYRQILGQKVEFLVSFYNNEISEKSEIFDDQFSVERPDGSNFTLKIRSTKLEDSAMYFCASSGTGYEQYFGPGTRLTVT.

This chain joins TRBV28 and TRBJ1-2; D remains unclear. The CDR3 extends over 12 amino acids. The V end was cut by 3 bases, the J end by 6 bases, with 8 bases between. Germline CDR1 and CDR2: MDHEN and SYDVKM. This chain's CDR3 is CASSLAPHGYTF. CDR3 nucleotides: TGTGCCAGCAGTTTGGCCCCCCATGGCTACACCTTC.

The chain uses TRBV4-1 and TRBJ1-2; D gene uncertain. Trimming took off 1 base at V and 4 bases at J, with 16 bases between the two ends. The CDR3 totals 16 residues. Germline-derived CDR1 and CDR2 are MGHRA and YSYEKL. In DNA, the CDR3 is TGCGCCAGCAGCCAAGGCCTCGGAGGAGGCGGCTATGGCTACACCTTC. Its translation is CASSQGLGGGGYGYTF.

The chain links TRBV19 to TRBJ1-2, with no clear D. CDR1 LNHDA and CDR2 SQIVND come from the germline V gene (reference sequence). Trimming took off 5 bases at V and 0 bases at J, with 7 bases between the two ends. This CDR3 has 13 residues. This CDR3 is CASSYRANYGYTF. The CDR3 DNA follows: TGTGCCAGTAGTTACAGAGCTAACTATGGCTACACCTTC.

The rearrangement links TRBV4-2 to TRBJ2-2; 8 nucleotides agree with TRBD1. Germline CDR1 LGHNA, CDR2 YNFKEQ. With V trimmed by 8 bases and J by 0 bases, 2 bases remained unmatched. This CDR3 contains 14 residues. DNA of the CDR3: TGTGCCAGCCACAGGGGGACGAACACCGGGGAGCTGTTTTTT. Protein product: CASHRGTNTGELFF.

The V and J genes are TRBV9 and TRBJ1-6; no definite D call. This CDR3 comprises 13 residues. The V end was cut by 0 bases, the J end by 8 bases, with 6 bases between. CDR1 is SGDLS, CDR2 YYNGEE, per germline. Here the CDR3 DNA reads TGTGCCAGCAGCGTAGCAGGCGATTCACCCCTCCACTTT. This gives the protein CASSVAGDSPLHF.

This chain uses TRBV27 with TRBJ2-2; perhaps TRBD1 as D (5 bases). CDR1 and CDR2 from the germline V gene are MNHEY and SMNVEV (reference sequence). V gave up 4 bases and J gave up 4 bases, with 7 bases separating them. The CDR3 length is 13 residues. Here the CDR3 DNA reads TGTGCCAGCAGTTACAGGCCCACCGGGGAGCTGTTTTTT. Translation: CASSYRPTGELFF.

The chain combines TRBV3-1 (or the pseudogene TRBV3-2) with TRBJ2-1; 7 bases map to TRBD2. The germline V gene has CDR1 LGHDT and CDR2 YNNKEL (reference sequence). The CDR3 runs 20 residues. J was trimmed by 0 bases and V by 0 bases; bases with no gene match: 14. The CDR3 region has the DNA TGTGCCAGCAGCCAAGATGGGCGGCTAGCGGAACCGAGCTCCTACAATGAGCAGTTCTTC. This gives the protein CASSQDGRLAEPSSYNEQFF.

This clone was counted only a few times. At one end, the junction sequence differs from germline, possibly due to a read error. The chain links TRBV5-1 to TRBJ2-7; TRBD1 might be the D (6 bases). Germline assignment: CDR1 SGHRS and CDR2 YFSETQ. This CDR3 has 12 amino acids. As DNA, the CDR3 is TGCGCCAGTTACAGGGTCTCCCACGAGCAGTACTTC. It is translated as CASYRVSHEQYF.

The V call is TRBV6-5, the J call TRBJ1-5, with TRBD1 as a possible D gene (6 bases). Germline CDR1 and CDR2: MNHEY and SVGAGI. Between the trimmed V and J ends, which lost 7 bases and 5 bases, there was a span of 18 bases. CDR3 size: 15 residues. The chain's CDR3 is CASIYTPGGHQPQHF. The CDR3 bases are TGTGCCAGCATCTACACCCCCGGGGGGCATCAGCCCCAGCATTTT.

CDR3 nucleotides: TGTGCCAGCAGCTTTGGGACAGCCTGGGAAAACTATGGCTACACCTTC. Translating gives CASSFGTAWENYGYTF. The rearrangement uses TRBV11-2 and TRBJ1-2, with 7 nucleotides matching TRBD1. V lost 3 bases, J lost 2 bases, and 9 bases stayed unmatched. CDR1 SGHAT and CDR2 FQNNGV come from the germline V gene. The CDR3 is 16 residues long.

V and J are TRBV9 and TRBJ1-1, with D possibly being TRBD1 (5 bases). CDR1 and CDR2 from the germline V gene are SGDLS and YYNGEE. V was clipped by 10 bases and J by 0 bases, with 13 bases between them. This CDR3 contains 13 residues. The CDR3 bases are TGTGCCGGTTCGACAGAGGTGAACACTGAAGCTTTCTTT. It codes for CAGSTEVNTEAFF.

The chain has TRBV6-1 and TRBJ1-6, with D possibly matching TRBD1 (5 bases). CDR1 is MNHNS and CDR2 is SASEGT in the germline V gene. V was shortened by 7 bases and J by 10 bases, with 14 bases between the two germline ends. The CDR3 runs 13 residues. The CDR3 DNA sequence: TGTGCCAGCACTTCAGGGATGGAATCACCCCTCCACTTT. It encodes CASTSGMESPLHF.